This TCR beta chain was sequenced in a study of blood T cell repertoires in COVID-19. Study-level information: Italy, Spain and the United States were the sources of the convalescent and acute COVID-19 samples. T cells, B-cell-depleted T cells, or PBMCs provided the cDNA or gDNA that served as material.

Study processing details: Reference gene primer amplification in the assay estimated nucleated cell counts. Assay: immunoSEQ multiplex PCR; the TCRdb copy retains only in-frame clones and omits some. V, J and clone size are taken as reported in that table, and D and trimming were inferred from the DNA itself. Among some 74,000 clones listed, roughly 80% were seen once. The CDR3 loop spans 13 amino acids. J gave up 5 bases and V 6 bases, and 4 bases lay outside the gene matches. The germline CDR1 and CDR2 sequences are MDHEN and SYDVKM. The receptor's source is a man older than 75 with acute or convalescent COVID-19. The chain has TRBV28 and TRBJ1-5, with 7 bases fitting TRBD1. The sample was peripheral blood. CDR3: CASRMGQYQPQHF. CDR3 nucleotides: TGTGCCAGCAGAATGGGACAGTATCAGCCCCAGCATTTT. The full variable domain, rest sourced from reference TRBV28 and TRBJ1-5, is DVKVTQSSRYLVKRTGEKVFLECVQDMDHENMFWYRQDPGLGLRLIYFSYDVKMKEKGDIPEGYSVSREKKERFSLILESASTNQTSMYLCASRMGQYQPQHFGDGTRLSIL.